Listed here are 26 T cell receptor beta chains from one sample, sequenced in a study of blood T cell repertoires in COVID-19. Generated by immunoSEQ multiplex PCR, the TCRdb table keeps only in-frame clones and is missing some. The table has 200,000 to 250,000 clones, around 84% seen once; the top ten hold about 0.93%. Sequenced: peripheral blood. The receptors were sampled from a man aged 35 to 55 with acute or convalescent COVID-19.

This clone has only one observation. The chain couples TRBV18 to TRBJ1-1; D is unclear. V gave up 6 bases and J gave up 2 bases, with 16 bases separating them. CDR1 and CDR2 from the germline V gene are KGHSH and LQKENI. The CDR3 runs 15 residues. CDR3 sequence (DNA): TGTGCCAGCTCCGAGGGAACCGGGCTAAACACTGAAGCTTTCTTT. It is translated as CASSEGTGLNTEAFF.

The rearrangement joins TRBV11-3 to TRBJ2-3; 7 nucleotides line up with TRBD1. CDR1 SGHNT and CDR2 YENEEA come from the germline V gene. CDR3 length: 14 amino acids. J lost 2 bases, V lost 5 bases, and 4 bases had no gene match. CDR3 DNA: TGTGCCAGCAGCCTGACAGGGAACACAGATACGCAGTATTTT. Translation: CASSLTGNTDTQYF.

The chain is built from TRBV7-8 and TRBJ2-7, with 9 bases fitting TRBD1. After removal of 4 bases from V and 2 bases from J, the junction contained 9 bases not matched to a gene. Germline CDR1 reads SGHVS; CDR2 reads FQNEAQ. CDR3 length: 16 amino acids. DNA for the CDR3: TGTGCCAGCAGCTCAAAGTATGGACAGGGGACCTACGAGCAGTACTTC. Protein sequence: CASSSKYGQGTYEQYF.

V is TRBV25-1 and J is TRBJ2-2; 7 nucleotides match TRBD1. V dropped 6 bases and J dropped 7; count of bases not matched to a gene: 5. The CDR3 is made up of 13 amino acids. The germline V gene encodes CDR1 MGHDK and CDR2 SYGVNS. As DNA, the CDR3 is TGTGCCAGCAGCATACAGGGGAACGGGGAGCTGTTTTTT. This translates into CASSIQGNGELFF.

This chain links TRBV19 with TRBJ2-3; possible D gene TRBD2, 5 bases. The ends were cut back, 6 bases at V and 5 bases at J, with 18 bases in the middle. The CDR3 totals 15 residues. Per the germline V gene, CDR1 is LNHDA and CDR2 is SQIVND (reference sequence). The CDR3 here is CASRIREDAVDTQYF. CDR3 nucleotides: TGTGCCAGTAGGATCCGGGAAGACGCAGTAGATACGCAGTATTTT.

The V call is TRBV29-1, the J call TRBJ2-3; 8 bases map to TRBD2. Germline V gives CDR1 SQVTM, CDR2 ANQGSEA. The V segment lost 5 bases and the J segment 6 bases; nucleotides outside the gene matches: 10. CDR3 length equals 14 residues. In DNA, the CDR3 is TGCAGCGTTTCCCCTAGCGGGCCGGGGGATACGCAGTATTTT. It translates to CSVSPSGPGDTQYF.

The chain is built from TRBV28 and TRBJ2-2; 8 nucleotides align to TRBD1. The CDR3 spans 15 residues. Trimming at V came to 5 bases and at J to 1 base, leaving 3 bases not matched to a gene. The germline V gene encodes CDR1 MDHEN and CDR2 SYDVKM. The chain's CDR3 is CASSPGTGNTGELFF. The CDR3 DNA follows: TGTGCCAGCAGTCCTGGGACAGGGAACACCGGGGAGCTGTTTTTT.

The chain recombines TRBV2 with TRBJ2-1; D is unresolved. Germline V gene lookup returns CDR1 SNHLY and CDR2 FYNNEI. The ends were cut back, 3 bases at V and 4 bases at J, with 7 bases in the middle. This CDR3 region has 13 residues. This CDR3 is CASSESRYNEQFF. In DNA form, the CDR3 reads TGTGCCAGCAGTGAGAGCAGGTACAATGAGCAGTTCTTC.

V usage is TRBV4-1 and J usage is TRBJ1-4; 8 nucleotides align to TRBD1. The CDR3 has 16 amino acids. V gave up 3 bases and J gave up 5 bases; unmatched junction bases: 8. In germline, CDR1 is MGHRA, CDR2 YSYEKL. CDR3 residues: CASSQPLQGANEKLFF. The CDR3 DNA sequence: TGCGCCAGCAGCCAGCCCCTTCAGGGGGCCAATGAAAAACTGTTTTTT.

The chain has TRBV29-1 and TRBJ1-2; 7 bases fit TRBD1. The V gene end was trimmed by 8 bases and the J gene end by 2 bases; junction bases not matched to a gene: 5. Germline V lookup: CDR1 SQVTM, CDR2 ANQGSEA. The CDR3 has 12 residues. In DNA form, the CDR3 reads TGCAGCACATGGACAGGCAACTATGGCTACACCTTC. Its protein is CSTWTGNYGYTF.

The rearrangement uses TRBV15 and TRBJ2-6, with 8 bases matching TRBD1. There are 20 residues in the CDR3. Germline V CDR1 and CDR2: LNHNV, YYDKDF (reference sequence). V lost 0 bases and J lost 0; bases outside the gene matches: 10. CDR3 amino acids: CATSREQGVGLVSGANVLTF. The CDR3 DNA reads as TGTGCCACCAGCAGAGAACAGGGGGTTGGTTTGGTCTCTGGGGCCAACGTCCTGACTTTC.

The sample holds many counts of this clone. The chain recombines TRBV5-8 with TRBJ2-1, with a possible D match to TRBD2 (6 bases). Trimming left V 7 bases short and J 6 bases short, with 11 bases between. CDR1 and CDR2 from the germline V gene are SGHTS and YDEGEE. The CDR3 runs to 12 residues. CDR3 amino acids: CASGRRGNEQFF. The DNA of the CDR3 is TGTGCCAGCGGTCGGCGGGGCAATGAGCAGTTCTTC.

V and J are TRBV7-6 and TRBJ2-1; perhaps TRBD2 as D (5 bases). The CDR3 contains 14 residues. Germline values: CDR1 SGHVS, CDR2 FNYEAQ. V was trimmed by 3 bases and J by 5 bases, leaving 11 bases between them. CDR3 sequence reads: CASSFHRDDNEQFF. In DNA form, the CDR3 reads TGTGCCAGCAGCTTCCACCGGGATGACAATGAGCAGTTCTTC.

The chain joins TRBV6-5 to TRBJ1-1; D might be TRBD1 (5 bases). Germline CDR1 reads MNHEY; CDR2 reads SVGAGI. Trimming took 0 bases from V and 6 from J, leaving 17 bases between them. This CDR3 comprises 16 residues. The CDR3: CASSYSKPGGSSEAFF. In DNA form, the CDR3 reads TGTGCCAGCAGTTACTCGAAACCGGGGGGAAGCTCTGAAGCTTTCTTT.

The chain joins TRBV7-2 to TRBJ2-7, with a weak D call TRBD2 (6 bases). Trimming took off 5 bases at V and 3 bases at J, with 17 bases between the two ends. CDR1 and CDR2 from the germline V gene are SGHTA and FQGNSA. This CDR3 has 15 residues. This chain's CDR3 is CASSPAVTSGYEQYF. Written as DNA, the CDR3 is TGTGCCAGCAGCCCAGCGGTGACTAGTGGCTACGAGCAGTACTTC. Full variable domain (remainder filled in from reference TRBV7-2 and TRBJ2-7): GAGVSQSPSNKVTEKGKDVELRCDPISGHTALYWYRQSLGQGLEFLIYFQGNSAPDKSGLPSDRFSAERTGGSVSTLTIQRTQQEDSAVYLCASSPAVTSGYEQYFGPGTRLTVT.

The chain links TRBV20-1 to TRBJ1-5; TRBD1 is a possible D gene (6 bases). Trimming took 3 bases from V and 5 from J, leaving 11 bases between them. This CDR3 is built from 13 residues. CDR1 DFQATT and CDR2 SNEGSKA come from the germline V gene (reference sequence). The CDR3 reads CSASLGADQPQHF. CDR3 DNA sequence: TGCAGTGCTAGTTTGGGGGCGGATCAGCCCCAGCATTTT.

The chain joins TRBV3-1 (or the pseudogene TRBV3-2) to TRBJ2-7; D call uncertain. From germline, CDR1 is LGHDT and CDR2 YNNKEL (reference sequence). Trimming removed 3 bases from V and 0 bases from J, with 6 bases in between. This CDR3 spans 13 amino acids. CDR3 residues: CASSQYFSYEQYF. The CDR3 coding sequence is TGTGCCAGCAGCCAGTACTTCTCCTACGAGCAGTACTTC.

This chain joins TRBV7-9 and TRBJ2-1; TRBD2 is a possible D gene (6 bases). This CDR3 contains 17 residues. The germline CDR1 and CDR2 sequences are SEHNR and FQNEAQ (reference sequence). Trimming stripped 1 base from V and 0 bases from J, with 13 bases between. The CDR3 DNA follows: TGTGCCAGCAGCTTAGGGGCACTAGCCGCCTCCTACAATGAGCAGTTCTTC. Protein: CASSLGALAASYNEQFF.

As DNA, the CDR3 is TGTGCCAGCAGTTCCGGGACAGGGTGGACTGAAGCTTTCTTT. This encodes CASSSGTGWTEAFF. The rearrangement links TRBV28 to TRBJ1-1; 9 nucleotides agree with TRBD1. J lost 5 bases, V lost 4 bases, and 5 bases had no gene match. From germline, CDR1 is MDHEN and CDR2 SYDVKM. The CDR3 runs to 14 residues.

The chain is built from TRBV6-6 and TRBJ1-1; 7 positions agree with TRBD1. Germline CDR1 MNHNY, CDR2 SVGAGI (reference sequence). This CDR3 spans 11 amino acids. With 6 bases clipped from V and 11 bases from J, the junction kept 6 bases outside the gene matches. Here the CDR3 DNA reads TGTGCCAGCAGCCCCGACAGGGCGGCTTTCTTT. Translation gives CASSPDRAAFF.

The chain joins TRBV3-1 (or the pseudogene TRBV3-2) to TRBJ1-2; TRBD1 matches 10 bases. The length of the CDR3 is 18 residues. Trimming at V came to 0 bases and at J to 0 bases, leaving 7 bases not matched to a gene. Germline loops: CDR1 LGHDT, CDR2 YNNKEL (reference sequence). The CDR3 is CASSQEGDRGPTNYGYTF. The CDR3, as DNA: TGTGCCAGCAGCCAAGAAGGGGACAGGGGCCCAACTAACTATGGCTACACCTTC.

The gene calls are TRBV6-6 and TRBJ2-7; perhaps TRBD2 as D (5 bases). Germline CDR1 is MNHNY and CDR2 is SVGAGI (reference sequence). The CDR3 is 14 amino acids. V lost 7 bases, J lost 0 bases, and 13 bases lay in between. The CDR3 coding sequence is TGTGCCAGCATGCTGACGGGGAGCTCCTACGAGCAGTACTTC. Translating it yields CASMLTGSSYEQYF.

This clone has only one observation. The genes are TRBV5-1 and TRBJ2-5; 7 bases agree with TRBD1. The germline CDR1 and CDR2 sequences are SGHRS and YFSETQ. V lost 0 bases and J lost 1; bases outside the gene matches: 3. The length of the CDR3 is 15 residues. CDR3 DNA: TGCGCCAGCAGCTTGGCCAGGGACAGCCAAGAGACCCAGTACTTC. Protein product: CASSLARDSQETQYF.

The chain uses TRBV11-2 and TRBJ1-1, with D unresolved. Trimming left V 7 bases short and J 10 bases short, with 13 bases between. The CDR3 length is 11 residues. CDR1 is SGHAT, CDR2 FQNNGV, per germline. The CDR3 reads CASTPGLGAFF. CDR3 sequence (DNA): TGTGCCAGCACCCCGGGTCTCGGAGCTTTCTTT.

This chain connects TRBV18 to TRBJ2-7, with 11 positions matching TRBD1. The CDR3 covers 15 residues. Trimming took 4 bases from V and 2 from J; bases not matched to a gene: 4. Germline lookup yields CDR1 KGHSH and CDR2 LQKENI. This CDR3 is CASSRGQGGAYEQYF. The CDR3 nucleotides read TGTGCCAGCTCACGGGGACAGGGGGGGGCCTACGAGCAGTACTTC. Variable domain in full (rest from reference TRBV18 and TRBJ2-7): NAGVMQNPRHLVRRRGQEARLRCSPMKGHSHVYWYRQLPEEGLKFMVYLQKENIIDESGMPKERFSAEFPKEGPSILRIQQVVRGDSAAYFCASSRGQGGAYEQYFGPGTRLTVT.

V is TRBV24-1 and J is TRBJ1-2; D unclear. Germline assignment: CDR1 KGHDR and CDR2 SFDVKD. The CDR3 sequence is 13 residues long. V gave up 4 bases and J gave up 0 bases, with 5 bases separating them. Written as DNA, the CDR3 is TGTGCCACCAGTGACGGGGCTAACTATGGCTACACCTTC. The encoded protein is CATSDGANYGYTF.